The present TCR beta chain was sequenced within a study of T cell repertoires in cytomegalovirus infection (dated by TCRdb to about 2019). For context, the study as a whole: Donor HLA type was relevant to the analysis, as public TCR beta signatures indicated carriage of CMV infection together with the matching HLA type.

Results the study describes overall, beyond this receptor: Carriers of CMV infection plus the relevant HLA type were discriminated by the cumulative frequency of public TCR beta family members in the study cohort and in an independent 352-donor cohort. The ex vivo response was dominated by HLA-C-restricted CMV-specific TCR beta clonotypes, which also provided the single most frequent clonotype in two of eight donors.

Deletion took 0 bases off V and 1 base off J, with a span of 19 bases between the germline ends. The CDR3 goes from the cysteine to the phenylalanine over 18 residues. Only CDR3 DNA remains: 54 bases, in frame from the first base. For CDR1 and CDR2, the germline V gene lists SGHRS and YFSETQ. TCRdb names Illumina HiSeq 1500 as the instrument used. The public reads were reprocessed in TCRdb via fastp at Q25 and MiXCR, keeping in-frame beta chains. Rows merge per CDR3 protein into single entries with the most common DNA and genes. Here the sample has roughly 760,000 distinct CDR3 sequences; approximately 34% occur a single time. The ten largest clones add up to around 2.8% of the sample. This clonotype was picked up a small number of times. The target of this receptor is not known. Base qualities are missing; no much larger clone stands one base away.

This receptor was obtained from a human donor in good health (CMV status not recorded). Some clones in this sample may be carry-over from other donors' samples. What was sequenced was PBMCs. Recombination linked TRBV5-1 to TRBJ1-1, and perhaps TRBD1 as D gene, on 6 matching bases. The CDR3 region: CASSLGLRGAGGNTEAFF. The sequence in DNA is TGCGCCAGCAGCTTGGGGCTACGGGGGGCAGGCGGGAACACTGAAGCTTTCTTT.